This entry is about one T cell receptor (beta chain). Its antigen is as yet unknown. This CDR3 spans 15 amino acids. CDR1 is MNHEY, CDR2 SVGAGI, per germline. V was shortened by 2 bases and J by 0 bases, with 5 bases between the two germline ends. The assay was immunoSEQ multiplex PCR, and TCRdb's table has in-frame clones only and misses some. Of about 180,000 clones listed, approximately 90% are singletons. This entry belongs to a study of T cell responses to AZD1222 COVID-19 vaccine. Study findings and constraints: Vaccine-associated CD4 TCRs ranged over spike, dominating at 160-218 and 743-854. Repertoires were collected only later (after the peak T cell response had occurred). Most donors were white British, females outnumbered males, and clonal diversity was possibly underestimated. The number of AZD1222 recipients seropositive at baseline was only 6 or 7.

The gene calls are TRBV6-5 and TRBJ2-6; a possible D gene is TRBD1 (5 bases). This receptor was identified in an adult who received the AZD1222 COVID-19 vaccine. This specimen was peripheral blood, taken 28 days after the second AZD1222 dose. The CDR3 spells CASSYGASGANVLTF. CDR3 in DNA: TGTGCCAGCAGTTACGGGGCCTCTGGGGCCAACGTCCTGACTTTC.